The 32 T cell receptor beta chains listed next were all sequenced from one sample in a study of blood T cells in healthy people across ages (dated by TCRdb to about 2015). Libraries came from 5' RACE. The data were produced on an Illumina HiSeq 2500. A second 7 to 11 cycle PCR used a sample-barcoded 5' primer and a J-beta primer mix. TCRdb reran the public reads through fastp at Q25 and MiXCR, keeping productive beta chains. Rows with one shared CDR3 protein collapse into an entry with the most common genes and DNA. In all, the sample holds 1.4 million to 1.5 million distinct CDR3 sequences, and approximately 42% of those were seen once. The biggest ten clones account for roughly 7.9% of the sample. The material sequenced was blood. The receptors stem from a woman in her late teens or twenties in good health.

This clonotype showed up just a few times. The chain combines TRBV27 with TRBJ2-1; D is uncertain. The CDR3 is made up of 16 amino acids. Trimming took off 5 bases at V and 7 bases at J, with 21 bases between the two ends. Germline V gene lookup returns CDR1 MNHEY and CDR2 SMNVEV (reference sequence). CDR3 nucleotide sequence: TGTGCCAGCAGTCCTGCGGCCCGCCAGATTGGGAATGAGCAGTTCTTC. Encoded protein: CASSPAARQIGNEQFF.

The J gene is TRBJ2-7, the V gene TRBV29-1; 7 bases are a match to TRBD2. The germline CDR1 and CDR2 sequences are SQVTM and ANQGSEA. Losses at the gene ends were 3 bases for V and 10 bases for J; bases not matched to a gene: 15. The CDR3 sequence is 14 residues long. The CDR3 nucleotides are TGCAGCGTTGAGGGTGGGAGGGCCGGAGAGATCCAGTACTTC. As protein: CSVEGGRAGEIQYF.

This clonotype was seen a few times. This chain connects TRBV20-1 to TRBJ2-1, with D unclear. Near its end, the DNA agrees better with TRBJ2-7, so the J call may be wrong. This CDR3 has 17 residues. CDR1 is DFQATT, CDR2 SNEGSKA, per germline (reference sequence). CDR3: CSAQRHPREGSYNEQYF. DNA for the CDR3: TGCAGTGCTCAGAGACACCCTCGAGAAGGCTCCTACAATGAGCAGTACTTC.

This clonotype has only a few counts. The V and J genes are TRBV5-1 and TRBJ2-1; 7 bases agree with TRBD2. The ends lost 4 bases at V and 8 bases at J; junction bases unmatched: 12. The CDR3 totals 15 residues. Germline V CDR1 and CDR2: SGHRS, YFSETQ. The CDR3 nucleotides are TGCGCCAGCAGCCTAGCCGGGACTAAGACCTATGAGCAGTTCTTC. Amino acid sequence: CASSLAGTKTYEQFF.

This clonotype was seen a handful of times. V is TRBV5-1 and J is TRBJ1-5; no reliable D call. Trimming shortened V by 0 bases and J by 0 bases, and 7 bases separated the two germline ends. Germline V gives CDR1 SGHRS, CDR2 YFSETQ. CDR3 length equals 15 residues. Here the CDR3 DNA reads TGCGCCAGCAGCTTGGGGGAGAGTAGCAATCAGCCCCAGCATTTT. This sequence encodes CASSLGESSNQPQHF.

V is TRBV29-1 and J is TRBJ2-1, with TRBD2 identical over 9 bases. Germline CDR1 and CDR2: SQVTM and ANQGSEA. Losses at the gene ends were 5 bases for V and 9 bases for J; bases not matched to a gene: 11. CDR3 size: 14 residues. The CDR3 reads CSVFSGGRDSEQFF. The CDR3 coding sequence is TGCAGCGTTTTCTCTGGCGGGAGGGACAGTGAGCAGTTCTTC.

The V call is TRBV10-1, the J call TRBJ2-1; D not resolved. The CDR3 totals 16 residues. Per germline, CDR1 WNHNN and CDR2 SYGVQD (reference sequence). V was pared by 0 bases and J by 7 bases, with 16 bases between. DNA of the CDR3: TGCGCCAGCAGTGAGTCGAGGAATTTACGAGGTAATGAGCAGTTCTTC. It codes for CASSESRNLRGNEQFF.

The chain combines TRBV20-1 with TRBJ2-3, with 13 nucleotides matching TRBD2. The CDR3 spans 17 residues. With V trimmed by 1 base and J by 0 bases, 4 bases remained unmatched. Germline V gene lookup returns CDR1 DFQATT and CDR2 SNEGSKA (reference sequence). In DNA form, the CDR3 reads TGCAGTGCTAGAGGTCTGGGACTAGCGGGGAGCACAGATACGCAGTATTTT. It specifies CSARGLGLAGSTDTQYF.

The chain combines TRBV20-1 with TRBJ1-1; 8 bases fit TRBD1. V shed 3 bases and J 4 bases; nucleotides not matched to a gene: 4. Germline CDR1 and CDR2: DFQATT and SNEGSKA (reference sequence). The CDR3 runs 13 residues. CDR3 nucleotides: TGCAGTGCTAGTTGGACAGGGTCCACTGAAGCTTTCTTT. Translated, it gives CSASWTGSTEAFF.

This clonotype was seen once. The chain has TRBV7-3 and TRBJ2-3; D gene ambiguous. Trimming pared 3 bases from V and 2 bases from J, leaving 6 bases between. The CDR3 is 13 residues long. Looked up from germline, CDR1 is SGHTA and CDR2 is FQGTGA. CDR3 sequence (DNA): TGTGCCAGCAGCTTCCTTATCACAGATACGCAGTATTTT. It codes for CASSFLITDTQYF.

This sequence joins TRBV3-1 and TRBJ2-1; 7 bases map to TRBD1. The CDR3 sequence is 16 residues long. Per germline, CDR1 LGHDT and CDR2 YNNKEL (reference sequence). Trimming at V came to 1 base and at J to 10 bases, leaving 13 bases not matched to a gene. Here the CDR3 DNA reads TGTGCCAGCAGCCAAGTCGGACAGGTTTCCTTCGGGGAGCAGTTCTTC. Amino acids: CASSQVGQVSFGEQFF.

V is TRBV5-1 and J is TRBJ1-6, with TRBD1 identical over 8 bases. Germline CDR1 is SGHRS and CDR2 is YFSETQ. The CDR3 sequence is 14 residues long. The trim removed 3 bases at V and 9 bases at J, leaving 5 bases unmatched. CDR3 sequence (DNA): TGCGCCAGCAGCTCAACAGGGGGAGGTTCACCCCTCCACTTT. It translates to CASSSTGGGSPLHF.

The rearrangement joins TRBV20-1 to TRBJ2-5; 10 bases fit TRBD2. The CDR3 is made up of 14 amino acids. Germline V gene sequence: CDR1 DFQATT, CDR2 SNEGSKA (reference sequence). V gave up 0 bases and J gave up 5 bases; unmatched junction bases: 3. The CDR3 DNA follows: TGCAGTGCTAGAGATATTAGCGGGGGGGAGACCCAGTACTTC. It encodes CSARDISGGETQYF.

The chain uses TRBV7-2 and TRBJ2-1; 8 nucleotides agree with TRBD2. This CDR3 is built from 18 residues. Germline CDR1 and CDR2: SGHTA and FQGNSA. Trimming removed 6 bases from V and 5 bases from J; junction bases left unmatched: 18. The CDR3 sequence is CASRGYYTSGGLNNEQFF. The DNA for the CDR3 is TGTGCCAGCAGGGGTTACTATACTAGCGGAGGTCTTAACAATGAGCAGTTCTTC.

This clonotype was observed a few times. The chain recombines TRBV5-1 with TRBJ2-1; 13 bases align to TRBD2. The trim removed 9 bases at V and 12 bases at J, leaving 12 bases unmatched. CDR3 length: 14 amino acids. Germline V CDR1 and CDR2: SGHRS, YFSETQ. The chain's CDR3 is CATSSVTSGGVQFF. In nucleotides, the CDR3 is TGCGCCACTTCTAGTGTCACTAGCGGGGGGGTGCAGTTCTTC.

This clonotype was counted only a few times. This chain connects TRBV5-1 to TRBJ2-3; D is ambiguous. Germline V lookup: CDR1 SGHRS, CDR2 YFSETQ. Trimming took 0 bases from V and 0 from J, leaving 17 bases between them. This CDR3 has 18 residues. This chain's CDR3 is CASSLVVNGAVSTDTQYF. CDR3 DNA sequence: TGCGCCAGCAGCTTGGTCGTTAACGGTGCCGTTAGCACAGATACGCAGTATTTT.

There are a few counts of this clonotype. This chain uses TRBV6-2 or TRBV6-3 with TRBJ2-3; 7 bases are a match to TRBD2. V lost 2 bases and J lost 6; bases outside the gene matches: 5. Germline CDR1 MNHEY, CDR2 SVGEGT. The CDR3 extends over 14 amino acids. CDR3 nucleotides: TGTGCCAGCAGTTACAGGACTAGTGTCGATACGCAGTATTTT. Residues: CASSYRTSVDTQYF.

The chain links TRBV20-1 to TRBJ2-3; perhaps TRBD2 as D (7 bases). The CDR3 runs 15 residues. Looked up from germline, CDR1 is DFQATT and CDR2 is SNEGSKA (reference sequence). V lost 3 bases to trimming and J lost 2 bases, with 15 bases between them. CDR3 region: CSASPWGGATDTQYF. The CDR3 DNA reads TGCAGTGCTAGCCCTTGGGGGGGGGCCACAGATACGCAGTATTTT.

This clonotype was found a few times. The chain couples TRBV5-6 to TRBJ2-1, with 9 bases aligning to TRBD1. This CDR3 is 17 amino acids long. V trimming: 5 bases; J trimming: 9 bases; junction bases outside the gene matches: 18. Germline CDR1 SGHDT, CDR2 YYEEEE. CDR3 sequence reads: CASRPVTGGFPSGEQFF. The CDR3 nucleotides read TGTGCCAGCAGACCCGTGACAGGGGGATTCCCCTCCGGTGAGCAGTTCTTC.

This clonotype was found a few times. V usage is TRBV6-5 and J usage is TRBJ2-1; TRBD2 agrees at 14 bases. The CDR3 has 18 residues. Germline V gives CDR1 MNHEY, CDR2 SVGAGI. V trimming: 5 bases; J trimming: 2 bases; junction bases outside the gene matches: 8. The CDR3 is CASSDPTSGGAAYNEQFF. For the CDR3, the DNA is TGTGCCAGCAGTGACCCGACTAGCGGGGGGGCCGCCTACAATGAGCAGTTCTTC.

The chain uses TRBV28 and TRBJ1-2, with D possibly being TRBD1 (5 bases). The germline V and J ends were trimmed by 6 bases and 2 bases, with 13 bases remaining between them. There are 14 residues in the CDR3. The germline V gene has CDR1 MDHEN and CDR2 SYDVKM. The CDR3 nucleotides are TGTGCCAGCAGATACCGGGGCAGGAACTATGGCTACACCTTC. Translating it yields CASRYRGRNYGYTF.

This clonotype was seen many times. The genes are TRBV29-1 and TRBJ2-1; TRBD1 aligns across 12 bases. This CDR3 comprises 13 residues. In germline, CDR1 is SQVTM, CDR2 ANQGSEA. Trimming at V came to 6 bases and at J to 7 bases, leaving 4 bases not matched to a gene. CDR3 residues: CSVRDRGQNEQFF. Here the CDR3 DNA reads TGCAGCGTCCGGGACAGGGGGCAAAATGAGCAGTTCTTC.

This chain joins TRBV29-1 and TRBJ1-2; a weak D match, TRBD1 (5 bases). This CDR3 comprises 11 residues. Germline V gene sequence: CDR1 SQVTM, CDR2 ANQGSEA. V lost 2 bases and J 7 bases, leaving 8 bases between the germline ends. This chain's CDR3 is CSVETQGGYTF. CDR3 sequence (DNA): TGCAGCGTTGAAACCCAGGGTGGCTACACCTTC. The variable domain in full, completed from reference TRBV29-1 and TRBJ1-2, reads SAVISQKPSRDICQRGTSLTIQCQVDSQVTMMFWYRQQPGQSLTLIATANQGSEATYESGFVIDKFPISRPNLTFSTLTVSNMSPEDSSIYLCSVETQGGYTFGSGTRLTVV.

This clonotype was observed a few times. The J gene is TRBJ1-1, the V gene TRBV20-1; D unresolved. This CDR3 spans 13 amino acids. The germline V gene encodes CDR1 DFQATT and CDR2 SNEGSKA (reference sequence). The V end was cut by 3 bases, the J end by 7 bases, with 15 bases between. CDR3: CSARARNLGEAFF. The CDR3 bases are TGCAGTGCTAGGGCCAGGAATCTGGGTGAAGCTTTCTTT.

This rearrangement joins TRBV5-1 to TRBJ1-1; no clear D. The CDR3 totals 14 residues. Germline-derived CDR1 and CDR2 are SGHRS and YFSETQ. V was trimmed by 1 base and J by 6 bases, leaving 13 bases between them. The CDR3 region has the DNA TGCGCCAGCAGCTTGCAAGTAGGCGGGGCTGAAGCTTTCTTT. It encodes CASSLQVGGAEAFF.

A few counts support this clonotype. The chain is built from TRBV7-9 and TRBJ2-1, with D perhaps matching TRBD2 (5 bases). Trimming took off 5 bases at V and 5 bases at J, with 10 bases between the two ends. The CDR3 length is 13 residues. The germline gives CDR1 SEHNR, CDR2 FQNEAQ (reference sequence). CDR3 residues: CASSVTRNNEQFF. The CDR3 nucleotides are TGTGCCAGCAGCGTTACTAGAAACAATGAGCAGTTCTTC.

This clonotype has a handful of counts. This chain joins TRBV20-1 and TRBJ2-5; D ambiguous. This CDR3 comprises 13 residues. The V and J ends lost 0 bases and 3 bases respectively, with 8 bases between them. Germline CDR1 and CDR2: DFQATT and SNEGSKA (reference sequence). The CDR3: CSARDWVEETQYF. In nucleotides, the CDR3 is TGCAGTGCTAGAGATTGGGTGGAAGAGACCCAGTACTTC.

This clonotype was counted a few times. This chain connects TRBV7-8 to TRBJ2-3, with D hard to call. Trimming took off 1 base at V and 1 base at J, with 12 bases between the two ends. Germline V CDR1 and CDR2: SGHVS, FQNEAQ. This CDR3 comprises 16 residues. In DNA, the CDR3 is TGTGCCAGCAGCTTAGTGCAGTTCCTTGGCACAGATACGCAGTATTTT. Its translation: CASSLVQFLGTDTQYF.

The J gene is TRBJ2-5, the V gene TRBV3-1; no clear D. V lost 4 bases to trimming and J lost 4 bases, with 16 bases between them. CDR3 size: 15 residues. Germline lookup yields CDR1 LGHDT and CDR2 YNNKEL (reference sequence). The CDR3 sequence is CASSRPTSTGETQYF. The CDR3 DNA reads TGTGCCAGCAGCCGCCCGACAAGTACGGGAGAGACCCAGTACTTC.

The chain couples TRBV6-5 to TRBJ2-1; a possible D gene is TRBD2 (5 bases). Per germline, CDR1 MNHEY and CDR2 SVGAGI. The ends were cut back, 5 bases at V and 10 bases at J, with 18 bases in the middle. The CDR3 extends over 14 amino acids. The CDR3 sequence is CASSPGGPSYEQFF. The CDR3 DNA follows: TGTGCCAGCAGTCCCGGAGGTCCCTCCTACGAGCAGTTCTTC.

The sample holds a few counts of this clonotype. The chain uses TRBV4-1 and TRBJ1-5, with no clear D. This CDR3 has 13 amino acids. Looked up from germline, CDR1 is MGHRA and CDR2 is YSYEKL. The ends were cut back, 4 bases at V and 6 bases at J, with 10 bases in the middle. The CDR3 region has the DNA TGCGCCAGCAGCCTAAGTAAAGGTCAGCCCCAGCATTTT. It codes for CASSLSKGQPQHF.

This clonotype was counted only a few times. The junction does not match germline at one end; this may be a read error. The rearrangement links TRBV7-7 to TRBJ2-5; 7 bases line up with TRBD2. CDR3 length equals 14 residues. Germline CDR1 is SSHAT and CDR2 is FNYEAQ (reference sequence). CDR3 protein: CASSSRAGEETQYF. The CDR3 DNA follows: TGTGCTAGCAGCTCCCGTGCGGGGGAAGAGACCCAGTACTTC.